The T cell receptor beta chain under discussion was sequenced for a study of cytomegalovirus exposure and HLA in healthy donors (dated by TCRdb to about 2017). The study in broad terms: An earlier analysis of some 500 of the donors reported 250 to 300 Gb of sequence data and some 100 million unique TCR beta sequences from about 200 million T cells. A separate validation cohort of roughly 130 different subjects was used in addition to the approximately 640-subject first cohort. Roughly 5 DR-DQ haplotypes were handled as single units for association and clustering, since linkage in the cohort was strong. All discovery cohort repertoires had been generated using a single sequencing platform. A later genetic analysis took genome-wide SNP genotypes for about three fifths of the roughly 700 donors and used that subset as a discovery cohort. The later analysis used no new phenotypic data to find candidate immune exposures, relying instead on TCR beta sequences and their occurrence across donors. Among 300 to 450 genotyped donors of the cohort, an average of roughly 240,000 unique TCR beta nucleotide sequences were sequenced per donor, about a sixth of them non-productive. An earlier analysis of around 640 of the donors used high-throughput TCR beta sequencing to judge whether each TCR beta V gene segment behaved as functional or pseudogenic. The aim of the study was to test whether cataloging public T cell receptors could identify signatures of past pathogen exposure. The T cell repertoires of under 700 subjects were profiled by immunosequencing and related to cytomegalovirus serostatus. Of the roughly 400 genotyped donors, approximately 80% fell in the genetic ancestry cluster associated with self-reported Caucasian donors. A later analysis re-examined previously published TCR beta repertoires from hundreds of donors and added high-resolution HLA genotyping to investigate patterns of TCR occurrence. Both class I and class II loci were covered by HLA typing, at four-digit resolution. Typing coverage varied by locus: 629-630 donors for A, B, C, DRB1 and DQB1; more than 500 for DQA1; some 610 for DPA1; roughly 450 for DPB1. To predict cytomegalovirus infection status, the study combined high-throughput TCR immunosequencing, statistical association of individual TCRs with disease status, and machine learning. Approximately 300 gigabases of sequencing data and approximately 91 million unique TCR sequences made up an early release that covered 640 HLA-typed donors. Donor age, sex, ethnicity and CMV serostatus were compiled alongside the repertoire data. What the authors observed across the whole study: In a later analysis, most CMV-associated TCR beta chains were found to appear HLA-restricted, with HLA associations seemingly driven largely by CMV exposure. In a later genetic analysis, fewer N-insertions in productive TCRs were reported among donors in an Asian-associated ancestry cluster than the approximately 710-donor mean. The only immune exposure information available for the cohort was CMV serostatus. Some IMGT-functional V segments, including TRBV6-2 and TRBV6-3, could not be told apart with the 87-base-pair reads, so those segments were excluded. Linkage disequilibrium might explain the correlated functional status among segregating V segments, but an unknown experimental factor could not be ruled out. Only TCR beta chains were sequenced in this cohort, and the absence of alpha or paired-chain data limited detectable features. Across donors, most TCR sequences were observed very rarely, whereas some public TCRs were present in many individuals. At a false discovery rate of 0.05, a later analysis linked around 15,000 TCR beta sequences to specific HLA alleles. The earlier analysis of approximately 590 of the donors excluded over 15 rarely observed V segments, including chromosome 9 orphons, because counts were too low. Assigning TCR associations to individual alleles was difficult when HLA alleles, especially DR and DQ, strongly co-occurred. A further reported finding was that TCR beta sequences accurately predicted the HLA-A and HLA-B alleles for most subjects in the first cohort. A later analysis found that TCR association rates varied across HLA loci, with DRB1 alleles showing the most associated TCRs and HLA-C alleles the fewest. A later analysis reported that several top co-occurrence clusters appeared linked to parvovirus B19, influenza, CMV and Epstein-Barr virus. In a later analysis, HLA-associated TCR beta chains were found to be more clonally expanded and to have lower generation probabilities than equally common non-associated chains. According to the authors, the approach could potentially be generalized to other disease states and immunological phenotypes. The sequencing pipeline was judged likely to have produced a cluster of highly shared sequence variants as a technical artifact. In the study, approximately 160 TCR beta chains were listed as associated with cytomegalovirus. Presence/absence analyses assumed roughly uniform sequencing depth across donors, an assumption that may not hold. In vitro tests confirmed that a few of the cytomegalovirus-associated TCR beta chains recognize cytomegalovirus antigens. Because HLA typing was missing for some donors at each locus, association tests included only the typed subset. In an earlier analysis of roughly 560 of the donors, most TCR beta V segments were observed in productive rearrangements about 90% or about 30% of the time, broadly matching IMGT annotations. An association between a missense DCLRE1C variant and V-gene and J-gene trimming of TCR beta chains was found in a later genetic analysis and replicated in an independent cohort. The classifier was reported to diagnose cytomegalovirus status with high specificity and sensitivity in both the original and validation cohorts.

The CDR3 starts with the cysteine, ends with the phenylalanine, and has 13 residues. CDR3 DNA is the only sequence kept; it has 39 bases, read in frame from the first base. Via the germline V gene, CDR1 is MNHNS and CDR2 SASEGT. The germline ends are 8 bases apart after V is trimmed by 2 bases and J by 6 bases. Library prep was done by the immunoSEQ multiplex PCR assay. A mixture of 60 forward primers for TCR Vbeta segments and 13 reverse primers for TCR Jbeta segments was used in the multiplex PCR. A multiplex PCR assay on genomic DNA amplified the CDR3 region of rearranged TCR beta genes. On the Illumina HiSeq System, the amplified TCR beta libraries were sequenced as 87-base-pair reads. Per the source publication's procedure: A later analysis counted tens of millions of unique TCR beta chains across the 550 to 700 repertoires, and some 11 million of these chains were shared by at least two donors. To remove PCR and sequencing errors, raw reads were error-corrected and collapsed into unique sequences using a nearest-neighbor algorithm that merged closely related sequences. Alignment of CDR3 sequences to IMGT reference sequences was used to assign V, D and J gene segments. For a sequence to be retained, at least a six-nucleotide match to both a V gene segment and a J gene segment was required. A rearrangement was called productive if the CDR3 had no stop codons and remained in frame with V and J, and every other rearrangement was called non-productive. CDR3 was defined by IMGT convention, running from the second conserved V-encoded cysteine to the conserved J-encoded phenylalanine. In an earlier analysis of around 600 of the donors, sequences lacking an unambiguous match to a single V gene segment were excluded. An earlier analysis of 587 of the donors called V segments functional above 56.7% productive rearrangements and segregating when the between-donor standard deviation exceeded 5%. A statistical classification framework was built to diagnose cytomegalovirus status from the catalog of TCR beta chain sequences. In a later analysis, TCR nucleotide sequences were compared against IMGT/GENE-DB human TR gene sequences so that V and J genes could be assigned. The TCRdist pipeline was used in a later analysis to assign CDR3 sequences and most-parsimonious VDJ recombination scenarios. A later analysis defined each TCR beta chain by its CDR3 amino acid sequence plus V-gene family, and excluded reads lacking a unique V-gene family. A later analysis removed several hundred highly shared, low-generation-probability nucleotide sequences to deal with suspected cross-contamination and a sequencing artifact. A later analysis calculated a clonal expansion index for each public chain from normalized within-repertoire ranks of inferred template counts. In a later analysis, generation probabilities were computed with a VDJ recombination model fitted to out-of-frame rearrangements, and the resulting probabilities were checked against IGoR. In a later analysis, hypergeometric tests were used to score TCR-TCR, TCR-HLA and TCR-CMV co-occurrence, with a repertoire-size bias correction applied to TCR pairs. To estimate false discovery rates, a later analysis permuted the HLA or CMV assignments 20 times. In a later analysis, co-occurring TCRs were grouped using DBSCAN, and TCRdist sequence similarity was added for clustering within HLA-allele-positive subsets. Co-occurrence clustering excluded repertoires with fewer than 30,000 or more than 120,000 public chains, plus five with anomalous nucleotide sharing. TCRdb holds this immuneACCESS table with in-frame rearrangements only. Some clones are missing; in checked studies, unresolved V genes explain under half, and the rest has no known cause. Clonal size and the V and J genes are those of that table, whereas D and trimming came from the DNA. The sample profile shows roughly 180,000 clones; 70% to 85% of them were found once. Roughly 1.5% of the sample is held by the ten biggest clonotypes.

The cohort was made up of roughly 670 healthy bone marrow donors. At the time of sampling, every cohort member was nominally healthy, though immune exposures that went unrecorded were likely present. The donor was CMV seronegative and belonged to the group of over 350 seronegative cohort members. Every donor gave a peripheral blood sample, and the peripheral blood mononuclear cells from that sample were used for TCR beta sequencing. Genomic DNA was extracted from the blood cell samples with the Qiagen DNeasy Blood Extraction Kit. On this clone itself: Its specific antigen is unknown. No qualities accompany the bases; no much larger clone lies one base away.

The sequence was collected from a man younger than 35 in good health and CMV-seronegative. Specimen: PBMCs. Recombination linked TRBV6-1 to TRBJ2-1, with the D gene uncertain. The CDR3 amino acid sequence is: CASSETHLNEQFF. Here is the DNA: TGTGCCAGCAGTGAAACACACCTCAATGAGCAGTTCTTC.